These T cell receptor beta chains were read from a single sample in a study of blood T cell repertoires in COVID-19. The data were produced by immunoSEQ multiplex PCR, yet TCRdb's version contains in-frame clones alone and is incomplete. The top ten clones hold roughly 13% of a sample with 150,000 to 200,000 clones, around 80% of them seen once. Sequenced sample: PBMCs or T cells enriched from blood (not recorded which). The receptors were sampled from a woman in her fifties or sixties who had recovered from COVID-19. CDR3s include the opening cysteine and the closing phenylalanine or tryptophan. Each record gives: D gene, V gene, clone size, J gene, CDR3 protein, CDR3 DNA. The D gene is left open where the match is weak. Expanded clones get a size class; other rows say once, few or many, or leave the size out.

>NA|TRBV19|NA|TRBJ2-2
CAAGPGKLFF
TGTGCCGCCGGACCGGGAAAGCTGTTTTTT
>TRBD1|TRBV19|NA|TRBJ1-2
CASSIYPGQGGYGYTF
TGTGCCAGTAGTATATATCCGGGACAGGGCGGCTATGGCTACACCTTC
>TRBD1|TRBV24-1|NA|TRBJ2-5
CATSRTGETQYF
TGTGCCACCTCCCGGACAGGAGAGACCCAGTACTTC
>TRBD2|TRBV19|NA|TRBJ2-1
CASSRVASGAHEQFF
TGTGCCAGTAGTCGCGTCGCTAGCGGGGCCCATGAGCAGTTCTTC
>TRBD1|TRBV2|NA|TRBJ1-2
CASRRGQGSWGYTF
TGTGCCAGCAGGCGGGGACAGGGGTCTTGGGGCTACACCTTC
>TRBD1|TRBV3-1/TRBV3-2|NA|TRBJ1-1
CASTSGQGKYTEAFF
TGTGCCAGCACCTCCGGACAGGGTAAATACACTGAAGCTTTCTTT
>NA|TRBV27|NA|TRBJ2-5
CASSLRAGETQYF
TGTGCCAGCAGTTTAAGGGCGGGGGAGACCCAGTACTTC
>NA|TRBV18|NA|TRBJ2-7
CASSPDSATYEQYF
TGTGCCAGCTCTCCGGACAGCGCTACCTACGAGCAGTACTTC
>TRBD2|TRBV19|many|TRBJ2-2
CASSIDHLGGRALGTGELFF
TGTGCCAGTAGTATAGATCATCTTGGCGGGAGGGCCCTCGGGACCGGGGAGCTGTTTTTT
>TRBD2|TRBV4-2|NA|TRBJ2-7
CASSLYPGLGYEQYF
TGTGCCAGCAGCCTCTACCCGGGACTAGGCTACGAGCAGTACTTC
>NA|TRBV30|NA|TRBJ2-2
CAWSGAVIWRELFF
TGTGCCTGGAGTGGGGCCGTTATATGGCGGGAGCTGTTTTTT
>NA|TRBV19|NA|TRBJ2-2
CASSGRQDNSGELFF
TGTGCCAGTAGTGGAAGACAGGACAACTCCGGGGAGCTGTTTTTT
>NA|TRBV21-1|NA|TRBJ2-2
CASSPLAGDFAGELFF
TGTGCCAGCAGCCCACTAGCGGGAGATTTCGCCGGGGAGCTGTTTTTT
>TRBD2|TRBV28|few|TRBJ2-1
CASSFETGGNNEQFF
TGTGCCAGCAGTTTCGAGACGGGAGGGAACAATGAGCAGTTCTTC
>NA|TRBV5-1|NA|TRBJ2-2
CASSPQGMAGELFF
TGCGCCAGCAGCCCCCAGGGGATGGCCGGGGAGCTGTTTTTT
>NA|TRBV28|NA|TRBJ1-2
CASKLQGDYGYTF
TGTGCCAGCAAATTACAGGGTGACTATGGCTACACCTTC
>TRBD1|TRBV5-4|NA|TRBJ1-1
CASSLDRGEAFF
TGTGCCAGCAGCTTAGACAGGGGGGAAGCTTTCTTT
>TRBD1|TRBV9|NA|TRBJ2-7
CASSVAPATGGGEQYF
TGTGCCAGCAGCGTAGCCCCCGCGACAGGGGGCGGCGAGCAGTACTTC
>TRBD2|TRBV9|NA|TRBJ2-1
CASSSPGLAGISSYNEQFF
TGTGCCAGCAGCTCGCCGGGACTAGCGGGAATATCCTCCTACAATGAGCAGTTCTTC
>TRBD1|TRBV2|NA|TRBJ1-5
CASRQGVVGNQPQHF
TGTGCCAGCAGGCAGGGGGTAGTCGGCAATCAGCCCCAGCATTTT
>TRBD1|TRBV2|NA|TRBJ1-2
CASSAKQGAGYGYTF
TGTGCCAGCAGCGCCAAACAGGGGGCAGGCTATGGCTACACCTTC
>TRBD1|TRBV19|NA|TRBJ1-5
CASRGDRVGNQPQHF
TGTGCCAGTAGAGGGGACAGAGTCGGCAATCAGCCCCAGCATTTT
>TRBD1|TRBV28|NA|TRBJ1-5
CASTFSGTGGYSNQPQHF
TGTGCCAGCACTTTCTCCGGGACAGGGGGATATAGCAATCAGCCCCAGCATTTT
>TRBD1|TRBV4-2|NA|TRBJ1-2
CASSTRQGEGYGYTF
TGTGCCAGCAGCACCCGACAGGGGGAAGGCTATGGCTACACCTTC
>NA|TRBV18|once|TRBJ1-1
CASSPRGANTEAFF
TGTGCCAGCTCACCACGCGGGGCGAACACTGAAGCTTTCTTT
>NA|TRBV9|few|TRBJ2-1
CASSGDNYNEQFF
TGTGCCAGCAGCGGAGACAATTACAATGAGCAGTTCTTC
>NA|TRBV5-1|NA|TRBJ1-5
CASSTGGNQPQHF
TGCGCCAGCAGCACAGGCGGCAATCAGCCCCAGCATTTT
>TRBD2|TRBV5-6|NA|TRBJ2-1
CASGTRGGNYNEQFF
TGTGCCAGCGGAACCCGGGGGGGCAACTACAATGAGCAGTTCTTC
>TRBD1|TRBV19|NA|TRBJ1-3
CASSNPGQFYSGNTIYF
TGTGCCAGTAGTAACCCGGGACAGTTCTACTCTGGAAACACCATATATTTT
>TRBD2|TRBV7-9|NA|TRBJ2-3
CASSLGLVTDTQYF
TGTGCCAGCAGCTTGGGACTAGTCACAGATACGCAGTATTTT